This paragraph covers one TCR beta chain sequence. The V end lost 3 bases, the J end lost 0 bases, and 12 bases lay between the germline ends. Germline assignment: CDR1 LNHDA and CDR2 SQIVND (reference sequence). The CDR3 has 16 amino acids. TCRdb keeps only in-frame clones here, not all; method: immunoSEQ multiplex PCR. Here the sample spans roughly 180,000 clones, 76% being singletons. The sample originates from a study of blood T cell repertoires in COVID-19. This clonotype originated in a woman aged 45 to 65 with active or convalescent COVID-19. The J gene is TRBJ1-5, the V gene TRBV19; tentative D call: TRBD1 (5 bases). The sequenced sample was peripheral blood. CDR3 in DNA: TGTGCCAGTAGTATGGGGCAGATTTATAGCAATCAGCCCCAGCATTTT. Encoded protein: CASSMGQIYSNQPQHF.